The 4 T cell receptor beta chains listed next were all sequenced from one sample in a study of shared clonotypes between healthy human individuals. The naive CD8 population came from CD45RO-negative cells selected for CCR7, without terminally differentiated effector memory CD45RA+ cells. Sequencing used immunoSEQ multiplex PCR; TCRdb keeps in-frame clones, though not all of them. This sample yields just over 2,000,000 clones, of which roughly 95% are seen a single time; around 1.1% belongs to the top ten. Material: naive CD8+ T cells sorted from blood. The receptors were sampled from a man aged 18 to 30 in good health.

This chain connects TRBV7-9 to TRBJ1-1; no clear D gene. This CDR3 has 15 residues. CDR1 SEHNR and CDR2 FQNEAQ come from the germline V gene (reference sequence). V dropped 3 bases and J dropped 1 base, with 12 bases sitting between them. The CDR3 here is CASSLRAATNTEAFF. DNA for the CDR3: TGTGCCAGCAGCTTGCGGGCGGCCACGAACACTGAAGCTTTCTTT.

This chain connects TRBV19 to TRBJ2-3; 10 bases fit TRBD2. CDR1 and CDR2 (germline): LNHDA, SQIVND (reference sequence). The CDR3 is 15 amino acids. Trimming at V came to 6 bases and at J to 1 base, leaving 4 bases not matched to a gene. CDR3 amino acids: CASRPLAGGTDTQYF. The CDR3 DNA reads TGTGCCAGTAGACCGCTAGCGGGGGGCACAGATACGCAGTATTTT.

V and J are TRBV7-8 and TRBJ2-7; TRBD1 might be the D (5 bases). CDR1 SGHVS and CDR2 FQNEAQ come from the germline V gene. V shed 1 base and J shed 1 base, with 20 bases lying between them. There are 18 residues in the CDR3. The CDR3 DNA sequence: TGTGCCAGCAGCTTAGAGATTGGATACGAGGACACTTCCTACGAGCAGTACTTC. This translates into CASSLEIGYEDTSYEQYF.

Notes on this clone: This sample includes further DNA sequences coding for the same CDR3. The gene calls are TRBV9 and TRBJ2-5; TRBD2 aligns across 7 bases. The CDR3 totals 14 residues. Per germline, CDR1 SGDLS and CDR2 YYNGEE. V shed 0 bases, J shed 1 base, and the junction held 0 bases outside the gene matches. CDR3 residues: CASSVGGSQETQYF. In DNA, the CDR3 is TGTGCCAGCAGCGTAGGCGGGAGCCAAGAGACCCAGTACTTC.